The 9 T cell receptor beta chains in this list originate from one sample, sequenced in a study of CD8+ T cells in alopecia areata. Isolated RNA was reverse transcribed into cDNA used as the sequencing template. The protocol was immunoSEQ multiplex PCR, while the TCRdb copy is restricted to in-frame clones and leaves out a portion. The table shows some 190,000 clones, with about three fifths occurring only once. Treatment indicated: oral pan-JAK inhibitor, 5-10 mg twice daily. Sequenced material: CD4+ T cells sorted from blood, taken around week 50, from a patient treated with tofacitinib. Receptors were obtained from a human donor with alopecia areata.

Here the CDR3 DNA reads TGTGCCAGCTCACCGGAGGCCTTATCCTACGAGCAGTACTTC. This encodes CASSPEALSYEQYF. The gene calls are TRBV18 and TRBJ2-7; possibly TRBD2 for D (5 bases). The V and J ends lost 3 bases and 1 base respectively, with 10 bases between them. CDR1 is KGHSH, CDR2 LQKENI, per germline. The CDR3 has 14 residues.

V and J are TRBV30 and TRBJ1-1, with a tentative D call TRBD1 (5 bases). Germline V gene data show CDR1 as GTSNPN and CDR2 as SVGIG (reference sequence). V dropped 3 bases and J dropped 1 base, with 12 bases sitting between them. This CDR3 spans 14 amino acids. CDR3 sequence (DNA): TGTGCCTGGAGCCTCGAGACAGCGAACACTGAAGCTTTCTTT. It specifies CAWSLETANTEAFF.

The chain recombines TRBV25-1 with TRBJ1-2; no reliable D call. This CDR3 is 13 amino acids long. The V end lost 4 bases, the J end lost 2 bases, and 8 bases lay between the germline ends. Germline assignment: CDR1 MGHDK and CDR2 SYGVNS. The DNA for the CDR3 is TGTGCCAGCAGTGGCAGGCTCAACTATGGCTACACCTTC. This sequence encodes CASSGRLNYGYTF.

This clone was observed a handful of times. This chain uses TRBV6-1 with TRBJ2-5; D uncertain. Trimming stripped 4 bases from V and 2 bases from J, with 8 bases between. This CDR3 region has 13 residues. From germline, CDR1 is MNHNS and CDR2 SASEGT. The CDR3 here is CASSVGWQETQYF. The CDR3, as DNA: TGTGCCAGCAGTGTGGGATGGCAAGAGACCCAGTACTTC.

Note on this clone: Other DNA sequences from this sample encode an identical CDR3 as well. This chain joins TRBV7-2 and TRBJ2-7, with D possibly TRBD1 on 6 matching bases. The V end lost 2 bases, the J end lost 4 bases, and 6 bases lay between the germline ends. The CDR3 extends over 12 amino acids. Germline V gene sequence: CDR1 SGHTA, CDR2 FQGNSA. CDR3 sequence reads: CASSLTGYEQYF. CDR3 coding DNA: TGTGCCAGCAGCTTAACAGGGTACGAGCAGTACTTC.

DNA of the CDR3: TGTGCCAGCACCCGAAATGTCGAGCGGGGATCAGATACGCAGTATTTT. As protein: CASTRNVERGSDTQYF. V is TRBV9 and J is TRBJ2-3; 7 bases are a match to TRBD2. The CDR3 covers 16 residues. Germline CDR1 SGDLS, CDR2 YYNGEE. Trimming removed 6 bases from V and 4 bases from J; junction bases left unmatched: 14.

This clone was found a few times. This rearrangement joins TRBV29-1 to TRBJ1-1, with a possible D match to TRBD1 (6 bases). The CDR3 consists of 14 residues. Germline values: CDR1 SQVTM, CDR2 ANQGSEA. V was clipped by 5 bases and J by 0 bases, with 13 bases between them. CDR3: CSVRDIAVNTEAFF. As DNA, the CDR3 is TGCAGCGTTAGGGACATCGCCGTGAACACTGAAGCTTTCTTT.

A word on this clone: The same CDR3 also results from other DNA sequences found in this sample. The V gene is TRBV18, the J gene TRBJ2-5, with D hard to call. This CDR3 is built from 11 residues. CDR1 is KGHSH, CDR2 LQKENI, per germline. Trimming pared 3 bases from V and 1 base from J, leaving 0 bases between. The CDR3 nucleotides are TGTGCCAGCTCACCCCAAGAGACCCAGTACTTC. Its protein product is CASSPQETQYF.

The chain combines TRBV5-1 with TRBJ2-2; D not certain. CDR3 length: 13 residues. Germline V lookup: CDR1 SGHRS, CDR2 YFSETQ. Trimming removed 7 bases at V and 1 base at J, with 8 bases between. The CDR3 DNA is TGCGCCAGCGTCGTAGAGAACACCGGGGAGCTGTTTTTT. Translating it yields CASVVENTGELFF. Using reference TRBV5-1 and TRBJ2-2 for the parts outside the CDR3, the full variable domain is KAGVTQTPRYLIKTRGQQVTLSCSPISGHRSVSWYQQTPGQGLQFLFEYFSETQRNKGNFPGRFSGRQFSNSRSEMNVSTLELGDSALYLCASVVENTGELFFGEGSRLTVL.